The 4 T cell receptor beta chains given below trace back to one sample, sequenced in a study of T cells after yellow fever vaccination. TCRdb reanalysed the 5' RACE reads using MiXCR and keeps one entry per CDR3 protein. Found here are around 300,000 distinct CDR3 sequences, 3.5% to 4.5% of them singletons; the top ten hold roughly 21%. The sample in question was PBMCs, obtained 15 days after the yellow fever booster vaccination. The receptors originated from a man aged 18 to 29 who received the YFV17D yellow fever vaccine.

This clonotype turned up a few times. The chain has TRBV5-1 and TRBJ2-7; 9 positions agree with TRBD1. The CDR3 has 17 amino acids. The germline CDR1 and CDR2 sequences are SGHRS and YFSETQ. V lost 0 bases to trimming and J lost 1 base; unmatched junction nucleotides: 8. Here the CDR3 reads CASSLGQGGPLSYEQYF. CDR3 DNA sequence: TGCGCCAGCAGCTTGGGACAGGGGGGCCCTCTTTCCTACGAGCAGTACTTC.

In regard to this clonotype: Mismatch with germline at one junction end may stem from a read error. As DNA, the CDR3 is TGTGCCAGCAGCTTGGGGCAGGGGTCCTCCGAGCAGTACTTC. Translating gives CASSLGQGSSEQYF. This rearrangement joins TRBV7-9 to TRBJ2-7; D perhaps matches TRBD1 (6 bases). The CDR3 consists of 14 residues. Germline CDR1 and CDR2: SEHNR and FQNEAQ (reference sequence). The full variable domain, completed using reference TRBV7-9 and TRBJ2-7, is DTGVSQNPRHKITKRGQNVTFRCDPISEHNRLYWYRQTLGQGPEFLTYFQNEAQLEKSRLLSDRFSAERPKGSFSTLEIQRTEQGDSAMYLCASSLGQGSSEQYFGPGTRLTVT.

This clonotype was picked up a small number of times. This chain uses TRBV11-2 with TRBJ2-7, with D possibly TRBD2 on 5 matching bases. This CDR3 contains 14 residues. CDR1 SGHAT and CDR2 FQNNGV come from the germline V gene. Trimming took off 0 bases at V and 9 bases at J, with 15 bases between the two ends. The CDR3: CASSLERTVAGQYV. The CDR3 nucleotides are TGTGCCAGCAGCTTAGAGCGGACGGTTGCGGGGCAGTACGTC.

This clonotype was detected many times. This rearrangement joins TRBV12-3 or TRBV12-4 to TRBJ2-7; TRBD2 might be the D (6 bases). V lost 3 bases and J lost 6, with 9 bases in between. CDR3 size: 12 residues. The CDR3 nucleotides read TGTGCCAGCAGTTTTTGGGGGGTCGAGCAGTACTTC. Its translation: CASSFWGVEQYF.